A selection of T cell receptor beta chains follows, all from one sample in a study of blood T cells in healthy people across ages. TCRdb recomputed calls from the 5' RACE reads with MiXCR, one row per CDR3 protein. The sample consists of hundreds of thousands of distinct CDR3 sequences, about 36% of them appearing once. Sequencing was carried out using blood. The receptors shown here come from a young man in good health. Each CDR3 is given with its conserved first and last residue. The order of the fields is D gene, clone size, V gene, J gene, CDR3 DNA, CDR3 protein. D genes are given only for firm matches. A row's size may be missing; if present it is once, few, many or a size class.

>TRBD1|NA|TRBV20-1|TRBJ2-7
TGCAGTGCCCGACCAGGGGGATATTTCGATGAGCAGTACTTC
CSARPGGYFDEQYF
>NA|NA|TRBV20-1|TRBJ2-3
TGCAGTGCTAGGGTAGCGCCAGATACGCAGTATTTT
CSARVAPDTQYF
>TRBD2|few|TRBV20-1|TRBJ2-7
TGCAGTGCTACAAAAACGGGACTAGCGGAGGAGCTGGAAGAGCAGTACTTC
CSATKTGLAEELEEQYF
>NA|few|TRBV3-1|TRBJ1-2
TGTGCCAGCAGCCAAGGAGGGCGTGAGGGCTACACCTTC
CASSQGGREGYTF
>NA|NA|TRBV11-2|TRBJ1-1
TGTGCCAGCAGCTTAAATTCTGGTATGGGCACTGAAGCTTTCTTT
CASSLNSGMGTEAFF
>NA|NA|TRBV9|TRBJ1-1
TGTGCCAGCAGCGTGGGAGGTGGGATAGGCACTGAAGCTTTCTTT
CASSVGGGIGTEAFF
>NA|NA|TRBV21-1|TRBJ2-1
TGTGCCAGCCCCCCAGGGTCCGTCTCCTACAATGAGCAGTTCTTC
CASPPGSVSYNEQFF
>NA|NA|TRBV6-5|TRBJ2-2
TGTGCCAGCAGTTACGCGGTAGCAGGGACCGGGGAGCTGTTTTTT
CASSYAVAGTGELFF
>NA|few|TRBV12-3/TRBV12-4|TRBJ1-4
TGTGCCAGCAGTTTAAGGGGCAGAGGACTGTTTTTT
CASSLRGRGLFF
>TRBD1|NA|TRBV4-1|TRBJ2-6
TGCGCCAGCAGCCAAATGGGACAGGGGGCGCGGGGGGCCAACGTCCTGACTTTC
CASSQMGQGARGANVLTF
>TRBD1|few|TRBV25-1|TRBJ1-5
TGTGCCAGCAGGGGAGACAGGGACAATCAGCCCCAGCATTTT
CASRGDRDNQPQHF
>NA|NA|TRBV5-1|TRBJ2-1
TGCGCCAGCAGACCCGCGGAAAGGGAGTCGAAGGAGCAGTTCTTC
CASRPAERESKEQFF
>TRBD2|few|TRBV20-1|TRBJ2-2
TGCAGTGCTAGAGATTCACTAGCGATTAACACCGGGGAGCTGTTTTTT
CSARDSLAINTGELFF
>NA|NA|TRBV6-2/TRBV6-3|TRBJ1-2
TGTGCCAGCAGCACGACAGCTAACTATGGCTACACCTTC
CASSTTANYGYTF
>NA|few|TRBV6-5|TRBJ2-2
TGTGCCAGCAGTTACTCTGGCGCGGACACCGGGGAGCTGTTTTTT
CASSYSGADTGELFF
>NA|NA|TRBV29-1|TRBJ1-5
TGCAGCGGTGGTCGGGGGGGAAATCAGCCCCAGCATTTT
CSGGRGGNQPQHF
>TRBD1|few|TRBV6-5|TRBJ2-6
TGTGCCAGCAGTCCCTTCTCACCGGGACAGGGAAACGTCCTGACTTTC
CASSPFSPGQGNVLTF
>NA|few|TRBV20-1|TRBJ2-4
TGCAGTGCTAGAGTCGATCAGGGTTTCCCGTACAATGAGCAGTACTTC
CSARVDQGFPYNEQYF
>NA|NA|TRBV20-1|TRBJ2-7
TGCAGTGCTAGAGGAAGGCTCTACGAGCAGTACTTC
CSARGRLYEQYF
>TRBD1|NA|TRBV6-2/TRBV6-3|TRBJ2-7
TGTGCCAGCAGTTACTCCAGGACAGGAAGCTCCTACGAGCAGTACTTC
CASSYSRTGSSYEQYF
>NA|NA|TRBV7-2|TRBJ2-1
TGTGCCAGCAGCTTAAACTTCAATGAGCAGTTCTTC
CASSLNFNEQFF
>TRBD2|NA|TRBV5-5|TRBJ2-7
TGTGCCAGCAGCTTTAGCGGGGACGAGCAGTACTTC
CASSFSGDEQYF
>NA|NA|TRBV5-5|TRBJ1-5
TGTGCCAGCAGCCCCGTTGGGGGCAATCAGCCCCAGCATTTT
CASSPVGGNQPQHF
>TRBD1|few|TRBV20-1|TRBJ1-1
TGCAGTGCCGAGGCCGGGACAGGGGGCGCATTCGGTCTTTACACTGAAGCTTTCTTT
CSAEAGTGGAFGLYTEAFF
>NA|NA|TRBV4-3|TRBJ1-2
TGCGCCAGCAGCCAAGATCGGAAAGGCCGCTATGGCTACACCTTC
CASSQDRKGRYGYTF
>TRBD2|NA|TRBV6-2/TRBV6-3|TRBJ2-2
TGTGCCAGCAGTTACCTAGCGGGGGGGCTCACCGGGGAGCTGTTTTTT
CASSYLAGGLTGELFF
>TRBD1|NA|TRBV7-9|TRBJ2-5
TGTGCCAGCAGCTCTACGGGACAGCCTCGAAAAAATCAAGAGACCCAGTACTTC
CASSSTGQPRKNQETQYF
>NA|NA|TRBV6-2/TRBV6-3|TRBJ2-7
TGTGCCAGCAGCCAGGGACCGCTACCCTACGAGCAGTACTTC
CASSQGPLPYEQYF
>TRBD1|NA|TRBV18|TRBJ2-5
TGTGCCAGCTCACCGCCCCCAAAGGACAGGGGGAACCAAGAGACCCAGTACTTC
CASSPPPKDRGNQETQYF
>NA|NA|TRBV4-2|TRBJ2-5
TGTGCCAGCAGCCAAGATAGGTCGCGCGGTCTGGAGACCCAGTACTTC
CASSQDRSRGLETQYF
>NA|NA|TRBV6-2/TRBV6-3|TRBJ2-7
TGTGCCAGCAGTGACGGTCAGGCATACAATGAGCAGTACTTC
CASSDGQAYNEQYF
>NA|many|TRBV4-1|TRBJ2-1
TGCGCCAGCAGCCAAGGGTCAGGGGGAGGTGACAATGAGCAGTTCTTC
CASSQGSGGGDNEQFF
>NA|NA|TRBV5-5|TRBJ2-1
TGTGCCAGCAGCCAGGACCCTATCTCCTACAATGAGCAGGTCTTC
CASSQDPISYNEQVF
>NA|many|TRBV20-1|TRBJ2-7
TGCAGTGCTCCTGGACAAGACGAGCAGTACTTC
CSAPGQDEQYF
>TRBD1|few|TRBV3-1|TRBJ1-2
TGTGCCAGCAGCCCGTCGGACAGGAGGTATGGCTACACCTTC
CASSPSDRRYGYTF
>TRBD1|NA|TRBV4-3|TRBJ1-4
TGCGCCAGCAGCCAAGACCACGGGACAGGGGTTGAAAAACTGTTTTTT
CASSQDHGTGVEKLFF
>TRBD1|NA|TRBV30|TRBJ1-2
TGTGCCTGGAGTCCAGACAGGGTATTCGGCTATGGCTACACCTTC
CAWSPDRVFGYGYTF
>NA|NA|TRBV6-2/TRBV6-3|TRBJ1-1
TGTGCCAGCAGTACCCGCAGGGTTAATGAAGCTTTCTTT
CASSTRRVNEAFF
>NA|NA|TRBV6-5|TRBJ1-2
TGTGCCAGCAGTTCAACCAAGGAGTTCGGCTACACCTTC
CASSSTKEFGYTF
>TRBD2|many|TRBV12-3/TRBV12-4|TRBJ2-7
TGTGCCAGCAGTTTCCCCCCCGGGAGGGGCGAGCAGTACTTC
CASSFPPGRGEQYF
>NA|many|TRBV29-1|TRBJ2-7
TGCAGCGTTGAAAACCCTGTGGGACAGCAGTACTTC
CSVENPVGQQYF
>NA|few|TRBV9|TRBJ1-6
TGTGCCAGCAGCGTAGAAAGGGCGAATTCACCCCTCCACTTT
CASSVERANSPLHF
>NA|few|TRBV28|TRBJ1-6
TGTGCCAGCAGTTTGGGGGAGTCCTATAATTCACCCCTCCACTTT
CASSLGESYNSPLHF
>TRBD2|NA|TRBV4-3|TRBJ2-7
TGCGCCAGCAGCCAAGATGACCCGGGAGGCGTTCAGTACTTC
CASSQDDPGGVQYF
>NA|once|TRBV27|TRBJ2-1
TGTGCCAGCAGTCCGACACCTCTCGGCCCCTACAATGAGCAGTTCTTC
CASSPTPLGPYNEQFF
>NA|few|TRBV12-3/TRBV12-4|TRBJ1-5
TGTGCCAGCAACGTGGGGGGTCAGCCCCAGCATTTT
CASNVGGQPQHF
>TRBD1|few|TRBV7-9|TRBJ2-5
TGTGCCAGCAGCTCCCGTCGGGGACAGAACCAAGAGACCCAGTACTTC
CASSSRRGQNQETQYF
>NA|few|TRBV12-3/TRBV12-4|TRBJ2-1
TGTGCCAGCAGTTTATCAGGATCCGAGACCCAGTTCTTC
CASSLSGSETQFF
>NA|NA|TRBV6-5|TRBJ2-2
TGTGCCAGCAGTTACACGGGGGTCGGGAGGAACACCGGGGAGCTGTTTTTT
CASSYTGVGRNTGELFF
>NA|NA|TRBV13|TRBJ1-5
TGTGCCAGCAGGGAGATGGGGGGCAATCAGCCCCAGCATTTT
CASREMGGNQPQHF
>NA|NA|TRBV12-3/TRBV12-4|TRBJ2-1
TGTGCCAGCAGTTTAGCTGCGGGGCCGGCGGATGAGCAGTTCTTC
CASSLAAGPADEQFF